This entry concerns a single T cell receptor beta chain. No antigen is known for it. The CDR3 covers 12 residues. Trimming took off 6 bases at V and 4 bases at J, with 9 bases between the two ends. These data belong to a study of T cell responses to AZD1222 COVID-19 vaccine. Study results and caveats: Vaccination with two AZD1222 doses was followed by a rise in Spike-specific TCR breadth and depth. In the spike-specific TCR repertoire, nearly half reportedly target unmutated variant regions.

Assay: immunoSEQ multiplex PCR; the TCRdb copy retains only in-frame clones and omits some. The table has around 66,000 clones, about four fifths seen once. This TCR was sampled from an adult in good health. This material consisted of peripheral blood, taken on day 0 of MenACWY control vaccination. The gene calls are TRBV12-3 or TRBV12-4 and TRBJ1-1; D call uncertain. The CDR3 loop reads CASSLTSTEAFF. CDR3 bases: TGTGCCAGCAGCCTGACCTCCACTGAAGCTTTCTTT.